Reported below is one T cell receptor (beta chain). The investigators reverse transcribed all of the isolated RNA, so they sequenced expressed TCRB transcripts. Clones were sequenced by immunoSEQ multiplex PCR, and TCRdb holds only the in-frame ones, with some missing. Seen here are 130,000 to 150,000 clones, roughly 48% observed once, and the top ten hold under 0.45%. The source of the sample is a study of beta chain features in type 1 diabetes. Trimming took 0 bases from V and 11 from J; bases not matched to a gene: 13. The CDR3 totals 17 residues. The germline CDR1 and CDR2 sequences are SGHVS and FQNEAQ.

The gene calls are TRBV7-8 and TRBJ2-1; 10 nucleotides align to TRBD1. Sequencing was done on a sample of Tregs from blood. This clonotype was sampled from a man aged 18 to 29 in good health. The CDR3 DNA follows: TGTGCCAGCAGCTTAGCGCCGACAGGGGGCGCGGTCCAAAAGCAGTTCTTC. This encodes CASSLAPTGGAVQKQFF.